This T cell receptor beta chain was obtained from a study of blood T cell repertoires in COVID-19. Across the whole study: From T cells, B-cell-depleted T cells, or PBMCs came the material, which was cDNA or gDNA.

Assay: immunoSEQ multiplex PCR; the TCRdb copy retains only in-frame clones and omits some. In the table there are roughly 250,000 clones, approximately 83% of which are singletons. Germline V lookup: CDR1 SGHNT, CDR2 YENEEA. V gave up 8 bases and J gave up 4 bases, with 20 bases separating them. This CDR3 is 15 amino acids long. Exposed enrollees had met someone with a PCR-confirmed or clinician-diagnosed COVID-19 case at some point within the 2 weeks before study entry. The sample consisted of PBMCs or T cells enriched from blood (not recorded which). The sequence came from a woman in her forties who had been exposed to COVID-19. The V and J genes are TRBV11-3 and TRBJ1-1; tentatively, D is TRBD1 (5 bases). The CDR3 region is CASSPRGGMGTEAFF. The CDR3 DNA is TGTGCCAGCTCTCCCCGGGGGGGTATGGGCACTGAAGCTTTCTTT.